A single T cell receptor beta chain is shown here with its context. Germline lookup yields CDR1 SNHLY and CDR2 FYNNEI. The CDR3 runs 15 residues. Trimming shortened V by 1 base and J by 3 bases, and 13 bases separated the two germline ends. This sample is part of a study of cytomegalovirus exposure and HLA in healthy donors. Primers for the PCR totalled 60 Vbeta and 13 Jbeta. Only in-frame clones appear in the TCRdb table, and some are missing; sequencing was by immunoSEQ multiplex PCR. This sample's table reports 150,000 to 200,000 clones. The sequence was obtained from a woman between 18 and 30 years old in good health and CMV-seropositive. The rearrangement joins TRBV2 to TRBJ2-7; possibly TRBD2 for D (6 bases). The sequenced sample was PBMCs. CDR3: CASSEGGGIGYEQYF. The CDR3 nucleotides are TGTGCCAGCAGTGAAGGAGGCGGGATAGGCTACGAGCAGTACTTC.